Following are 24 T cell receptor beta chains from one sample sequenced in a study of Ad26.COV2.S vaccination and SARS-CoV-2 variants. Treatment described: 15 to 20 received Ad26.COV2.S at low or high dose, single or two shots; several received placebo; per-sample allocation not given. Sample collection was performed on day 63 after the first vaccine or placebo injection. The method was immunoSEQ multiplex PCR; TCRdb's version includes in-frame clones alone and lacks a portion of them. The sample contains 440,000 or so clones, less than 95% of which appear only once. The sample in question was peripheral blood, obtained in a trial of Ad26.COV2.S vaccine versus placebo. The receptors stem from a person between 18 and 59 years old who received the Ad26.COV2.S COVID-19 vaccine or a placebo.

The rearrangement joins TRBV19 to TRBJ2-7, with TRBD1 matching over 8 bases. Germline loops: CDR1 LNHDA, CDR2 SQIVND (reference sequence). The V gene end was trimmed by 5 bases and the J gene end by 0 bases; junction bases not matched to a gene: 6. The CDR3 sequence is 15 residues long. CDR3 sequence: CASSAGQGTSYEQYF. The DNA of the CDR3 is TGTGCCAGTAGTGCCGGACAGGGAACCTCCTACGAGCAGTACTTC.

On this clone itself: The same CDR3 is also encoded by other DNA sequences in this sample. The chain is built from TRBV27 and TRBJ2-7; 11 positions agree with TRBD2. The junction had 6 bases not matched to a gene; V was cut back by 6 bases and J by 2 bases. The CDR3 spans 15 residues. Germline V lookup: CDR1 MNHEY, CDR2 SMNVEV (reference sequence). The CDR3 DNA sequence: TGTGCCAGCAGGGGGGGGACTAGCGGAACCTACGAGCAGTACTTC. Its protein product is CASRGGTSGTYEQYF.

The rearrangement links TRBV28 to TRBJ2-5; D is unresolved. The germline V gene has CDR1 MDHEN and CDR2 SYDVKM. V gave up 4 bases and J gave up 9 bases, with 24 bases separating them. The CDR3 consists of 16 residues. DNA for the CDR3: TGTGCCAGCAGTTCACCAACGACAAGGCCCCCTGGGGCCCAGTACTTC. Protein product: CASSSPTTRPPGAQYF.

The chain combines TRBV6-2 or TRBV6-3 with TRBJ2-2, with 7 bases fitting TRBD1. This CDR3 region has 16 residues. Unmatched junction bases numbered 6, after V lost 5 bases and J lost 0 bases. Germline values: CDR1 MNHEY, CDR2 SVGEGT. The CDR3 coding sequence is TGTGCCAGCAGTCGTAGTGGGACAGCGAACACCGGGGAGCTGTTTTTT. Amino acids: CASSRSGTANTGELFF.

This chain uses TRBV18 with TRBJ2-7, with 7 bases lining up with TRBD2. With 2 bases clipped from V and 5 bases from J, the junction kept 0 bases outside the gene matches. The CDR3 length is 12 residues. Per germline, CDR1 KGHSH and CDR2 LQKENI. The DNA for the CDR3 is TGTGCCAGCTCACCAGGGGGGGACGAGCAGTACTTC. Protein: CASSPGGDEQYF.

The V and J genes are TRBV9 and TRBJ2-1, with 7 bases lining up with TRBD2. The ends lost 4 bases at V and 6 bases at J; junction bases unmatched: 10. This CDR3 comprises 15 residues. CDR1 and CDR2 from the germline V gene are SGDLS and YYNGEE. CDR3 region: CASSPLSGGSNEQFF. In DNA, the CDR3 is TGTGCCAGCAGCCCCCTTTCCGGCGGGAGCAATGAGCAGTTCTTC.

V gene TRBV5-5 combines with J gene TRBJ2-7; D may be TRBD2 (6 bases). V lost 0 bases, J lost 6 bases, and 16 bases lay in between. Germline V gene data show CDR1 as SGHKS and CDR2 as YYEKEE (reference sequence). This CDR3 has 15 residues. The CDR3 bases are TGTGCCAGCAGCTTGGAAACGCGGGGAGACGGCGAGCAGTACTTC. It encodes CASSLETRGDGEQYF. Based on the CDR3 plus reference TRBV5-5 and TRBJ2-7, the full variable domain is DAGVTQSPTHLIKTRGQQVTLRCSPISGHKSVSWYQQVLGQGPQFIFQYYEKEERGRGNFPDRFSARQFPNYSSELNVNALLLGDSALYLCASSLETRGDGEQYFGPGTRLTVT.

Written as DNA, the CDR3 is TGTGCCAGCAGTGAACAGGGAGATACGCAGTATTTT. Amino acid sequence: CASSEQGDTQYF. The V and J genes are TRBV6-1 and TRBJ2-3; a weak D match, TRBD1 (5 bases). The CDR3 is made up of 12 amino acids. CDR1 is MNHNS, CDR2 SASEGT, per germline. The V end lost 2 bases, the J end lost 5 bases, and 5 bases lay between the germline ends.

This chain joins TRBV7-9 and TRBJ2-2; D possibly matches TRBD1 or TRBD2 (7 bases each). Germline CDR1 and CDR2: SEHNR and FQNEAQ (reference sequence). The V end was cut by 5 bases, the J end by 5 bases, with 15 bases between. This CDR3 has 15 amino acids. CDR3 loop: CASSRGDSFTGELFF. The CDR3 bases are TGTGCCAGCAGCCGGGGGGACAGCTTTACCGGGGAGCTGTTTTTT.

The chain links TRBV5-8 to TRBJ2-3, with 9 bases identical to TRBD1. Trimming took 4 bases from V and 2 from J; bases not matched to a gene: 11. Looked up from germline, CDR1 is SGHTS and CDR2 is YDEGEE. The CDR3 totals 17 residues. CDR3 amino acids: CASSGIRDRVVTDTQYF. Here the CDR3 DNA reads TGTGCCAGCAGCGGAATCCGGGACAGGGTTGTCACAGATACGCAGTATTTT.

The chain is built from TRBV28 and TRBJ2-3; 7 bases map to TRBD1. CDR1 is MDHEN and CDR2 is SYDVKM in the germline V gene. V shed 4 bases, J shed 2 bases, and the junction held 6 bases outside the gene matches. This CDR3 is 15 amino acids long. The CDR3 here is CASSSGTVPTDTQYF. CDR3 sequence (DNA): TGTGCCAGCAGTTCCGGGACAGTCCCCACAGATACGCAGTATTTT. The variable domain in full, completed from reference TRBV28 and TRBJ2-3, reads DVKVTQSSRYLVKRTGEKVFLECVQDMDHENMFWYRQDPGLGLRLIYFSYDVKMKEKGDIPEGYSVSREKKERFSLILESASTNQTSMYLCASSSGTVPTDTQYFGPGTRLTVL.

Turning to this clone: In the same sample, other DNA sequences code for this CDR3. The chain links TRBV10-3 to TRBJ1-1, with D possibly TRBD1 on 6 matching bases. This CDR3 spans 12 amino acids. Looked up from germline, CDR1 is ENHRY and CDR2 is SYGVKD. V was trimmed by 6 bases and J by 1 base, leaving 6 bases between them. In DNA form, the CDR3 reads TGTGCCATCAGACAGGGGAACACTGAAGCTTTCTTT. Amino acid sequence: CAIRQGNTEAFF.

This clone was seen only a few times. The V gene is TRBV2, the J gene TRBJ1-5; no clear D. The germline V gene has CDR1 SNHLY and CDR2 FYNNEI. This CDR3 is 13 amino acids long. Trimming took 4 bases from V and 7 from J, leaving 11 bases between them. In DNA form, the CDR3 reads TGTGCCAGCAGTGCGCAGCGAGGGCAGCCCCAGCATTTT. This codes for CASSAQRGQPQHF.

In nucleotides, the CDR3 is TGTGCCAGCAGTTTTAGCGGGCCGTCTAGCACAGATACGCAGTATTTT. It is translated as CASSFSGPSSTDTQYF. The chain joins TRBV28 to TRBJ2-3; 7 positions match TRBD2. Trimming cost V 3 bases and J 0 bases; bases outside gene matches: 6. CDR3 length: 16 residues. In germline, CDR1 is MDHEN, CDR2 SYDVKM.

The CDR3 sequence: CASSPTTGAVGTAFF. The CDR3 region has the DNA TGTGCCAGCAGTCCGACGACAGGGGCAGTGGGAACAGCTTTCTTT. J is TRBJ1-1 and V is TRBV28; 8 positions agree with TRBD1. The CDR3 is made up of 15 amino acids. The V gene's germline CDR1 is MDHEN and CDR2 SYDVKM. The junction had 15 bases not matched to a gene; V was cut back by 5 bases and J by 10 bases.

The chain uses TRBV5-1 and TRBJ1-1; 7 bases fit TRBD1. The CDR3 spans 15 residues. Germline V lookup: CDR1 SGHRS, CDR2 YFSETQ. The V gene end was trimmed by 2 bases and the J gene end by 1 base; junction bases not matched to a gene: 5. The DNA for the CDR3 is TGCGCCAGCAGCTTACCAGGGGGTTGGAACACTGAAGCTTTCTTT. Its translation is CASSLPGGWNTEAFF.

The genes are TRBV5-1 and TRBJ2-7; TRBD1 matches at 9 bases. Looked up from germline, CDR1 is SGHRS and CDR2 is YFSETQ. The trim removed 3 bases at V and 4 bases at J, leaving 5 bases unmatched. The CDR3 spans 14 residues. CDR3 DNA sequence: TGCGCCAGCAGCTCCGGGACAGGGCTTTACGAGCAGTACTTC. This codes for CASSSGTGLYEQYF.

The rearrangement links TRBV13 to TRBJ2-3; D call uncertain. V lost 4 bases and J 2 bases, leaving 1 base between the germline ends. Germline V gene data show CDR1 as PRHDT and CDR2 as FYEKMQ (reference sequence). The CDR3 runs 11 residues. CDR3 DNA sequence: TGTGCCAGCAGCTCCACAGATACGCAGTATTTT. It specifies CASSSTDTQYF.

The table lists this clone with a few counts. The V gene is TRBV9, the J gene TRBJ2-1, with D perhaps TRBD1 (5 bases). This CDR3 comprises 14 residues. The germline CDR1 and CDR2 sequences are SGDLS and YYNGEE. V was cut by 0 bases and J by 4 bases, with 8 bases left in between. The CDR3 nucleotides read TGTGCCAGCAGCGTAGGGGGCCAATACAATGAGCAGTTCTTC. Amino acid sequence: CASSVGGQYNEQFF.

This clone was counted a few times. The V and J genes are TRBV5-6 and TRBJ2-3; possible D gene TRBD1, 6 bases. The germline V and J ends were trimmed by 1 base and 2 bases, with 14 bases remaining between them. The CDR3 length is 16 residues. The germline V gene encodes CDR1 SGHDT and CDR2 YYEEEE. The DNA for the CDR3 is TGTGCCAGCAGCTTGTTCAGGGGACCCACCACAGATACGCAGTATTTT. Its translation: CASSLFRGPTTDTQYF.

This clone appeared once. The chain carries TRBV20-1 and TRBJ2-1, with D unresolved. V was cut by 7 bases and J by 9 bases, with 13 bases left in between. The CDR3 contains 11 residues. Germline V gene lookup returns CDR1 DFQATT and CDR2 SNEGSKA (reference sequence). The CDR3 region is CSVTGPVEQFF. The CDR3 region has the DNA TGCAGTGTCACCGGGCCCGTTGAGCAGTTCTTC.

V and J are TRBV27 and TRBJ2-7; 10 bases match TRBD2. J was trimmed by 6 bases and V by 5 bases; bases with no gene match: 13. Per germline, CDR1 MNHEY and CDR2 SMNVEV (reference sequence). This CDR3 is built from 16 residues. CDR3 loop: CASSPLGEREGVEQYF. CDR3 in DNA: TGTGCCAGCAGTCCACTGGGGGAGCGGGAGGGTGTCGAGCAGTACTTC.

This clone appeared a single time. V and J are TRBV7-9 and TRBJ1-1; no reliable D call. CDR1 SEHNR and CDR2 FQNEAQ come from the germline V gene (reference sequence). The CDR3 sequence is 14 residues long. The ends were cut back, 5 bases at V and 1 base at J, with 11 bases in the middle. CDR3 protein: CASSPPHTNTEAFF. In nucleotides, the CDR3 is TGTGCCAGCAGCCCCCCCCACACGAACACTGAAGCTTTCTTT.

V usage is TRBV27 and J usage is TRBJ2-2; D gene unclear. CDR1 and CDR2 (germline): MNHEY, SMNVEV (reference sequence). Trimming left V 3 bases short and J 4 bases short, with 3 bases between. The CDR3 length is 12 residues. The CDR3: CASSLVTGELFF. The CDR3 nucleotides read TGTGCCAGCAGTTTGGTCACCGGGGAGCTGTTTTTT.